Each of the 32 T cell receptor beta chains below was sequenced from the same sample in a study of CD4 and CD8 cells across lung adenocarcinoma regions. TCRdb ran MiXCR on the PCR reads and lists one entry per CDR3 protein. The profile shows over 10,000 distinct CDR3 sequences, roughly 60% of them singletons. The source material was CD8+ T cells from the margin of a lung tumor. The receptor set was obtained from a female donor with lung adenocarcinoma. The CD4 and CD8 labels of this study may be unreliable.

CDR3 nucleotide sequence: TGTGCCAGCAGCGAGGGGACGCTTGAGCAGTTCTTC. Translation: CASSEGTLEQFF. This chain connects TRBV25-1 to TRBJ2-1; TRBD1 or TRBD2 may be the D gene (5 bases each). CDR1 and CDR2 from the germline V gene are MGHDK and SYGVNS. The CDR3 is 12 residues long. Trimming shortened V by 6 bases and J by 9 bases, and 12 bases separated the two germline ends.

Many counts were recorded for this clonotype. The chain couples TRBV6-5 to TRBJ2-1, with 9 bases aligning to TRBD2. Trimming cost V 6 bases and J 12 bases; bases outside gene matches: 6. Germline V CDR1 and CDR2: MNHEY, SVGAGI. The CDR3 has 12 residues. The CDR3 DNA reads TGTGCCAGCAGCTATCTAGCGGGGTTGCAGTTCTTC. It translates to CASSYLAGLQFF.

The V call is TRBV4-1, the J call TRBJ2-3, with D possibly being TRBD1 or TRBD2 (6 bases each). Near its end, the DNA agrees better with TRBJ2-7, so the J call may be wrong. From germline, CDR1 is MGHRA and CDR2 YSYEKL. This CDR3 is 19 amino acids long. DNA of the CDR3: TGCGCCAGCAGCCAAGGTCGGGGGTTCGGGGGCCGTGACCCAGAGACGCAGTACTTC. This sequence encodes CASSQGRGFGGRDPETQYF.

This clonotype has more than one count but fewer than ten. This chain connects TRBV7-6 to TRBJ2-6; 8 bases map to TRBD2. Trimming cost V 5 bases and J 4 bases; bases outside gene matches: 16. This CDR3 has 19 amino acids. The V gene's germline CDR1 is SGHVS and CDR2 FNYEAQ. The DNA of the CDR3 is TGTGCCAGCAGCCCAACTCACGGGCGGGGGGTGTCAGGGGCCAACGTCCTGACTTTC. Translated, it gives CASSPTHGRGVSGANVLTF.

V usage is TRBV6-4 and J usage is TRBJ2-1, with 7 bases that match TRBD2. V lost 2 bases to trimming and J lost 8 bases; unmatched junction nucleotides: 9. From germline, CDR1 is MRHNA and CDR2 SNTAGT. The CDR3 runs 15 residues. This CDR3 reads CASSDPGLGVDEQFF. The CDR3 nucleotides are TGTGCCAGCAGTGACCCTGGACTAGGGGTCGATGAGCAGTTCTTC.

In this sample, this clonotype turned up a few times. The chain combines TRBV6-2 or TRBV6-3 with TRBJ2-2; TRBD1 matches 7 bases. The CDR3 runs 13 residues. Germline V CDR1 and CDR2: MNHEY, SVGEGT. The J segment lost 6 bases and the V segment lost 4 bases, leaving 2 bases of the junction unmatched. The CDR3 nucleotides read TGTGCCAGCAGTTCCCAGGGGGCCGGGGAGCTGTTTTTT. Amino acid sequence: CASSSQGAGELFF.

The CDR3 coding sequence is TGTGCCAGCAGTGACGGGCCTAACAATGAGCAGTTCTTC. Protein: CASSDGPNNEQFF. The chain joins TRBV6-4 to TRBJ2-1; D unclear. The germline V gene encodes CDR1 MRHNA and CDR2 SNTAGT. The V and J ends lost 2 bases and 5 bases respectively, with 7 bases between them. The CDR3 loop spans 13 amino acids.

This chain joins TRBV6-5 and TRBJ2-5; a weak D match, TRBD1 (5 bases). The J call could be wrong; TRBJ2-3 is a better fit for the DNA end. In germline, CDR1 is MNHEY, CDR2 SVGAGI. The CDR3 sequence is 15 residues long. In DNA form, the CDR3 reads TGTGCCAGCAGTTACGCGGAAGGGGCCACAGAGACCCAGTATTTT. Amino acid sequence: CASSYAEGATETQYF.

This clonotype was detected ten times or more. The V call is TRBV6-5, the J call TRBJ2-1; D might be TRBD2 (7 bases). The CDR3 sequence is 14 residues long. The ends were cut back, 2 bases at V and 7 bases at J, with 12 bases in the middle. Germline CDR1 reads MNHEY; CDR2 reads SVGAGI. CDR3 in DNA: TGTGCCAGCAGTTACGTGGGGGGGCTTAATGAGCAGTTCTTC. This encodes CASSYVGGLNEQFF.

For this clonotype: The junction differs from germline at one of its ends, possibly a read error. The chain carries TRBV6-1 and TRBJ2-5, with D possibly TRBD2 on 7 matching bases. Germline-derived CDR1 and CDR2 are MNHNS and SASEGT. There are 15 residues in the CDR3. In nucleotides, the CDR3 is TGTGCCAGGGGCAGAGGGGGGGGTGGCCCAGATACGCAGTACTTT. Protein sequence: CARGRGGGGPDTQYF.

Details on this clonotype: One junction end does not reproduce the germline sequence, and a read error may be involved. The V and J genes are TRBV27 and TRBJ2-3; D perhaps matches TRBD2 (7 bases). This CDR3 comprises 14 residues. Germline CDR1 and CDR2: MNHEY and SMNVEV (reference sequence). CDR3: CAGSGGGHPDTQYF. CDR3 DNA: TGTGCGGGTAGTGGGGGGGGCCACCCAGATACCCAGTATTTC.

Notes on this clonotype: Mismatch with germline at one junction end may stem from a read error. V usage is TRBV27 and J usage is TRBJ2-3, with D tentatively TRBD2 (8 bases). This CDR3 region has 14 residues. Looked up from germline, CDR1 is MNHEY and CDR2 is SMNVEV (reference sequence). The CDR3 sequence is CAGSGGTGTDTQYF. Written as DNA, the CDR3 is TGTGCGGGCAGCGGGGGTACAGGGACAGATACCCAGTATTTC.

This clonotype is classed as medium-sized. The genes are TRBV6-5 and TRBJ2-7; no definite D call. The CDR3 loop spans 16 amino acids. Germline-derived CDR1 and CDR2 are MNHEY and SVGAGI. V was clipped by 0 bases and J by 2 bases, with 14 bases between them. The CDR3 DNA follows: TGTGCCAGCAGTTACTCGGACCAAATTCGCCCCTACGAGCAGTACTTC. It is translated as CASSYSDQIRPYEQYF.

This clonotype was detected ten times or more. The chain employs TRBV4-1 and TRBJ1-5; D unresolved. Germline values: CDR1 MGHRA, CDR2 YSYEKL. The CDR3 runs 16 residues. The V and J ends lost 0 bases and 1 base respectively, with 10 bases between them. This CDR3 is CASSQDDPRSNQPQHF. The CDR3 DNA follows: TGCGCCAGCAGCCAAGATGATCCTCGGAGCAATCAGCCCCAGCATTTT.

Turning to this clonotype: A much larger clonotype is one base distant, so this may be a read error. This rearrangement joins TRBV10-3 to TRBJ2-5; D remains unclear. The closer fit of TRBJ2-7 to the DNA end suggests the J call may be wrong. The germline gives CDR1 ENHRY, CDR2 SYGVKD. The CDR3 has 13 amino acids. This CDR3 reads CATEAPNSHEQYF. In nucleotides, the CDR3 is TGTGCCACCGAGGCGCCGAACTCCCACGAGCAGTACTTC.

The rearrangement joins TRBV6-1 to TRBJ1-2; D unresolved. CDR1 and CDR2 from the germline V gene are MNHNS and SASEGT. The V end lost 8 bases, the J end lost 5 bases, and 18 bases lay between the germline ends. This CDR3 has 14 amino acids. The CDR3 loop is CASSLGQENYGYTF. The CDR3 DNA reads TGTGCCAGCTCACTTGGGCAGGAAAATTATGGCTACACCTTC.

About this clonotype: A read error may produce the germline difference seen at one junction end. V is TRBV6-1 and J is TRBJ2-3, with D possibly being TRBD2 (7 bases). This CDR3 comprises 15 residues. Germline V gene lookup returns CDR1 MNHNS and CDR2 SASEGT. Here the CDR3 reads CARRPRGGGPDTQYF. CDR3 sequence (DNA): TGTGCCAGGAGGCCGAGGGGGGGGGGACCAGATACCCAGTACTTT.

This clonotype was recorded a few times. The CDR3 here is CASSSGGGFWETQYF. In DNA form, the CDR3 reads TGTGCCAGCAGTTCTGGGGGAGGGTTTTGGGAGACCCAGTACTTC. V gene TRBV27 combines with J gene TRBJ2-1; 7 bases are shared with TRBD2. TRBJ2-5 matches the DNA end more closely, so the J call is doubtful. The CDR3 has 15 amino acids. From germline, CDR1 is MNHEY and CDR2 SMNVEV (reference sequence).

Details on this clonotype: At one end, the junction sequence differs from germline, possibly due to a read error. The chain joins TRBV6-1 to TRBJ2-4; possibly TRBD1 for D (6 bases). CDR1 is MNHNS, CDR2 SASEGT, per germline. The CDR3 loop spans 16 amino acids. CDR3: CASSVWGQRAKDTQYF. The CDR3 nucleotides read TGTGCCAGCAGCGTTTGGGGGCAGCGAGCCAAAGATACGCAGTATTTC.

The rearrangement links TRBV7-2 to TRBJ2-2; TRBD1 matches 8 bases. The V gene end was trimmed by 6 bases and the J gene end by 2 bases; junction bases not matched to a gene: 2. This CDR3 comprises 14 residues. Germline V gene sequence: CDR1 SGHTA, CDR2 FQGNSA. The CDR3 loop reads CASRDRVNTGELFF. The CDR3 nucleotides are TGTGCCAGCAGGGACAGGGTAAACACCGGGGAGCTGTTTTTT.

Comments on this clonotype: The junction departs from the called germline gene at one end, perhaps through a read error. The J gene is TRBJ2-6, the V gene TRBV4-1; possible D gene TRBD2, 6 bases. The CDR3 length is 17 residues. Germline CDR1 reads MGHRA; CDR2 reads YSYEKL. This chain's CDR3 is CASSQGGLGSGANVQYF. For the CDR3, the DNA is TGCGCCAGCAGCCAAGGGGGACTCGGTTCTGGGGCCAACGTCCAGTATTTC.

The chain combines TRBV10-1 with TRBJ2-1; 8 bases are a match to TRBD2. Per germline, CDR1 WNHNN and CDR2 SYGVQD (reference sequence). The CDR3 consists of 15 residues. J lost 8 bases, V lost 11 bases, and 17 bases had no gene match. For the CDR3, the DNA is TGCGCCCGCAAGGGACGAAGCGGGAGCCGGGATGAGCAGTTCTTC. It specifies CARKGRSGSRDEQFF.

Comments on this clonotype: Compared with germline, one end of the junction differs, possibly owing to a read error. This rearrangement joins TRBV6-1 to TRBJ2-3; TRBD2 might be the D (6 bases). Germline CDR1 MNHNS, CDR2 SASEGT. This CDR3 region has 14 residues. The CDR3 region is CASSGVIARNTQYF. The CDR3 DNA reads as TGTGCCAGCTCGGGGGTGATAGCAAGAAATACTCAGTACTTT.

J is TRBJ2-7 and V is TRBV10-3, with D perhaps being TRBD1 or TRBD2 (6 bases each). Trimming stripped 0 bases from V and 6 bases from J, with 15 bases between. There are 15 residues in the CDR3. Germline assignment: CDR1 ENHRY and CDR2 SYGVKD. The CDR3 here is CAISESGGQISEQYF. CDR3 DNA sequence: TGTGCCATCAGTGAGTCGGGGGGCCAGATTTCCGAGCAGTACTTC.

The chain couples TRBV10-1 to TRBJ2-5; D possibly uses TRBD1 or TRBD2 (6 bases each). Germline CDR1 reads WNHNN; CDR2 reads SYGVQD (reference sequence). This CDR3 region has 16 residues. V was shortened by 6 bases and J by 8 bases, with 25 bases between the two germline ends. The CDR3 spells CASRGIGGRDPDTQYF. For the CDR3, the DNA is TGCGCCAGCAGGGGGATCGGGGGCCGGGACCCAGATACCCAGTACTTC.

The chain combines TRBV6-1 with TRBJ2-5; 12 bases align to TRBD2. TRBJ2-7 explains the end of the DNA better; the J call may be wrong. The V gene's germline CDR1 is MNHNS and CDR2 SASEGT. The CDR3 length is 16 residues. CDR3 protein: CASSEGSSGRAGEQYF. CDR3 DNA: TGTGCCAGCAGTGAAGGGTCTAGCGGGAGGGCTGGCGAGCAGTACTTC.

This chain uses TRBV12-3 or TRBV12-4 with TRBJ2-1, with D possibly being TRBD2 (5 bases). The length of the CDR3 is 13 residues. The V and J ends lost 8 bases and 3 bases respectively, with 11 bases between them. CDR3 DNA: TGTGCCAGCTCAATGGCGGGCTACAATGAGCAGTTCTTC. Protein sequence: CASSMAGYNEQFF.

The chain joins TRBV6-1 to TRBJ2-3; possibly TRBD1 for D (7 bases). The CDR3 length is 17 residues. The germline gives CDR1 MNHNS, CDR2 SASEGT. Trimming cost V 4 bases and J 5 bases, with 22 bases left between them. CDR3 sequence reads: CASSATPGTVGGDTQYF. In nucleotides, the CDR3 is TGTGCCAGCAGTGCAACCCCCGGGACAGTCGGGGGAGATACGCAGTATTTT.

Comments on this clonotype: One junction end disagrees with the germline gene, perhaps due to a read error. The chain joins TRBV4-1 to TRBJ2-3; TRBD2 agrees at 7 bases. The germline CDR1 and CDR2 sequences are MGHRA and YSYEKL. The CDR3 is made up of 18 amino acids. CDR3 amino acids: CASIQAGGGGGDQDTQYF. The CDR3 region has the DNA TGCGCCAGCATTCAAGCGGGCGGCGGCGGGGGTGACCAAGATACGCAGTATTTC.

This clonotype was seen only a few times. The J gene is TRBJ2-1, the V gene TRBV6-1, with 10 bases that match TRBD1. Germline CDR1 is MNHNS and CDR2 is SASEGT. The J segment lost 8 bases and the V segment lost 4 bases, leaving 2 bases of the junction unmatched. This CDR3 contains 13 residues. The CDR3 DNA reads as TGTGCCAGCAGTGCCGGGACAGGGGATGAGCAGTTCTTC. Protein: CASSAGTGDEQFF.

With respect to this clonotype: Sequence at one end of the junction differs from germline and may be a read error. The CDR3 DNA sequence: TGTGCGAGCAGCGCCAGGGGGCACCCAGCCACAGATATTCAGTATTTC. Translating gives CASSARGHPATDIQYF. The rearrangement joins TRBV6-1 to TRBJ2-3, with 8 bases fitting TRBD1. The CDR3 extends over 16 amino acids. From germline, CDR1 is MNHNS and CDR2 SASEGT.

The J gene is TRBJ2-3, the V gene TRBV12-3 or TRBV12-4; 8 nucleotides align to TRBD2. The CDR3 runs 17 residues. Germline trimming cut 8 bases from V and 4 bases from J; bases unmatched to any gene: 17. The CDR3 sequence is CASGSPGGARIPDTQYF. The CDR3 region has the DNA TGTGCCAGCGGCTCCCCCGGGGGGGCTCGGATACCAGATACGCAGTATTTT.